The text below deals with one T cell receptor (beta chain). No antigen is known for it. At one end, the junction sequence differs from germline, possibly due to a read error. From a lookup of the germline V gene (reference sequence), CDR1 and CDR2 are GTSNPN and SVGIG. Reading from cysteine to phenylalanine, the CDR3 counts 12 amino acids. Kept here is only the CDR3 DNA, which spans 36 bases and is read in frame from base 1. The data were obtained in a study of cytomegalovirus exposure and HLA in healthy donors (dated by TCRdb to about 2017). Background for the entire study: An earlier analysis of approximately 640 of the donors reported roughly 300 Gb of sequence data and 117 million unique TCR beta sequences from some 180 million T cells. An early release that covered roughly 600 HLA-typed donors contained about 300 gigabases of sequencing data and approximately 85 million unique TCR sequences. Of the roughly 400 genotyped donors, approximately 82% fell in the genetic ancestry cluster associated with self-reported Caucasian donors. The study aimed to test whether signatures of past pathogen exposure could be identified by cataloging public T cell receptors. The study profiled the T cell repertoires of about 720 subjects by immunosequencing and related them to cytomegalovirus serostatus. In addition to the first cohort of around 670 subjects, a separate validation cohort of around 110 different subjects was used. To predict cytomegalovirus infection status, the study brought together high-throughput TCR immunosequencing, statistical association of individual TCRs with disease status, and machine learning. In a later analysis, previously published TCR beta repertoires from 500 to 750 donors were re-analyzed and high-resolution HLA genotyping was added so that TCR occurrence patterns could be studied. The later analysis used no new phenotypic data to find candidate immune exposures, relying instead on TCR beta sequences and their occurrence across donors. In an earlier analysis of roughly 600 of the donors, high-throughput TCR beta sequencing was used to judge whether each TCR beta V gene segment behaved as functional or pseudogenic. Alongside the repertoire data, information on donor age, sex, ethnicity and CMV serostatus was compiled. A later genetic analysis used genome-wide SNP genotypes for about 55% of the 666 donors, treating that subset as a discovery cohort. All discovery cohort repertoires had been generated using a single sequencing platform. Class I and class II HLA loci were covered by the typing at four-digit resolution. The number of typed donors differed by locus: 629-630 for A, B, C, DRB1 and DQB1; 500 to 550 for DQA1; approximately 610 for DPA1; and around 490 for DPB1. About five DR-DQ haplotypes were handled as single units for association and clustering, since linkage in the cohort was strong. Among about 390 genotyped donors of the cohort, an average of approximately 230,000 unique TCR beta nucleotide sequences were sequenced per donor, about a sixth of them non-productive. Broader findings and caveats from the paper: Immune exposure information for the cohort was limited to CMV serostatus. Compared with equally common non-associated chains, HLA-associated TCR beta chains in a later analysis were more clonally expanded and had lower generation probabilities. In a later analysis, 16,951 TCR beta sequences were associated with specific HLA alleles at a false discovery rate of 0.05. The 87-base-pair reads could not distinguish some IMGT-functional V segments, including TRBV6-2 and TRBV6-3, so those segments were excluded. Sequencing depth was assumed to be roughly uniform across donors in the presence/absence analyses, though that assumption may not hold. According to a later analysis, most CMV-associated TCR beta chains appeared to be HLA-restricted, and the HLA associations seemed to be driven largely by CMV exposure. In a later analysis, the rate of TCR association differed among HLA loci, with DRB1 alleles having the most associated TCRs and HLA-C alleles having the fewest. Correlated functional status among segregating V segments might be attributable to linkage disequilibrium, but an unknown experimental factor could not be ruled out. Several of the top co-occurrence clusters appeared to be linked to parvovirus B19, influenza, CMV and Epstein-Barr virus, according to a later analysis. According to a later genetic analysis, donors in an Asian-associated ancestry cluster had fewer N-insertions in productive TCRs than the approximately 710-donor mean. The cohort was sequenced for TCR beta chains only, and without alpha or paired-chain data the features that could be detected were limited. The classifier was reported to diagnose cytomegalovirus status with high specificity and sensitivity in both the original cohort and the validation cohort. Assigning TCR associations to individual alleles was difficult when HLA alleles, especially DR and DQ, strongly co-occurred. HLA typing was unavailable for some donors at each locus, so association tests used only the typed subset. An earlier analysis of around 500 of the donors showed that most TCR beta V segments appeared in productive rearrangements either about 90% or about 30% of the time, which broadly matched IMGT annotations. The authors suggested that the approach could potentially be extended to other disease states and immunological phenotypes. A further reported finding was that TCR beta sequences accurately predicted the HLA-A and HLA-B alleles for most subjects in the first cohort. A later genetic analysis associated a missense DCLRE1C variant with V-gene and J-gene trimming of TCR beta chains, and an independent cohort replicated the association. Because counts were too low, seventeen rarely observed V segments, including chromosome 9 orphons, were left out of the earlier analysis of 500 to 750 of the donors. In the study, around 160 TCR beta chains were listed as associated with cytomegalovirus. A few of the identified cytomegalovirus-associated TCR beta chains were confirmed in vitro to be specific for cytomegalovirus antigens. Most TCR sequences were seen in very few donors, while some public TCRs were found in many individuals. A group of highly shared sequence variants was considered likely to be a technical artifact of the sequencing pipeline.

The library was generated by the immunoSEQ multiplex PCR assay. A mixture of 60 forward primers for TCR Vbeta segments and 13 reverse primers for TCR Jbeta segments was used in the multiplex PCR. The CDR3 region of rearranged TCR beta genes was amplified from genomic DNA by a multiplex PCR assay. The amplified TCR beta libraries were sequenced on the Illumina HiSeq System as 87-base-pair reads. Per the original workflow: A later analysis tallied 75 million to 85 million unique TCR beta chains across the roughly 610 repertoires, and 10 million to 11 million of those chains were shared by two or more donors. A nearest-neighbor algorithm error-corrected the raw reads and collapsed the reads into unique sequences, merging closely related sequences to remove PCR and sequencing errors. V, D and J gene segments were assigned by aligning CDR3 sequences to IMGT reference sequences. Each retained sequence needed at least a six-nucleotide match to both a V gene segment and a J gene segment. A rearrangement counted as productive if the CDR3 had no stop codons and remained in frame with V and J, and every other rearrangement counted as non-productive. Following IMGT convention, CDR3 was defined as the stretch from the second conserved V-encoded cysteine to the conserved J-encoded phenylalanine. The earlier analysis of about 570 of the donors excluded any sequence lacking an unambiguous match to a single V gene segment. In an earlier analysis of several hundred of the donors, V segments were called functional above 56.7% productive rearrangements and were called segregating when the between-donor standard deviation exceeded 5%. A statistical classification framework was built to diagnose cytomegalovirus status from the catalog of TCR beta chain sequences. In a later analysis, V and J genes were assigned by comparing TCR nucleotide sequences against IMGT/GENE-DB human TR gene sequences. In a later analysis, CDR3 sequences and most-parsimonious VDJ recombination scenarios were assigned using the TCRdist pipeline. In a later analysis, each TCR beta chain was defined by its CDR3 amino acid sequence together with its V-gene family, and reads without a unique V-gene family were excluded. As a way to deal with suspected cross-contamination and a sequencing artifact, a later analysis dropped hundreds of nucleotide sequences that were highly shared and had low generation probability. For each public chain, a later analysis derived a clonal expansion index from normalized ranks of inferred template counts within each repertoire. A later analysis computed generation probabilities with a VDJ recombination model fitted to out-of-frame rearrangements, and checked the results against IGoR. Hypergeometric tests were used in a later analysis to score TCR-TCR, TCR-HLA and TCR-CMV co-occurrence, with a repertoire-size bias correction applied to the TCR pairs. To estimate false discovery rates, a later analysis permuted the HLA or CMV assignments 20 times. In a later analysis, co-occurring TCRs were grouped using DBSCAN, with TCRdist sequence similarity added in when clustering inside HLA-allele-positive subsets. Co-occurrence clustering excluded repertoires with fewer than 30,000 or more than 120,000 public chains, plus five with anomalous nucleotide sharing. TCRdb retrieved this table from immuneACCESS and kept in-frame rearrangements only. Not all clones are present; in checked studies, unresolved V genes account for under half, and no reason is known for the remainder. That table is the source of V, J and clone size, and D and trimming were worked out from the DNA. This sample has some 180,000 clones in its table, and 80% of those were observed once. The ten largest clonotypes hold less than 2% of the sample.

The cohort comprised some 680 healthy bone marrow donors. All cohort members were sampled while nominally healthy, although unrecorded immune exposures were likely present. The donor was CMV seronegative and belonged to the group of 350 to 400 seronegative cohort members. Each donor provided a peripheral blood sample, and peripheral blood mononuclear cells were used for TCR beta sequencing. The Qiagen DNeasy Blood Extraction Kit was used to extract genomic DNA from the blood cell samples. The receptor was derived from a woman aged 25 to 45 in good health and CMV-seronegative. Material: PBMCs. The chain is assembled from TRBV30 and TRBJ1-2; 8 central bases correspond to TRBD1. The sequenced DNA is TGTGGCTGGGACAGGAACGACTATGGCTACACCTTC. Translated, it reads CGWDRNDYGYTF.